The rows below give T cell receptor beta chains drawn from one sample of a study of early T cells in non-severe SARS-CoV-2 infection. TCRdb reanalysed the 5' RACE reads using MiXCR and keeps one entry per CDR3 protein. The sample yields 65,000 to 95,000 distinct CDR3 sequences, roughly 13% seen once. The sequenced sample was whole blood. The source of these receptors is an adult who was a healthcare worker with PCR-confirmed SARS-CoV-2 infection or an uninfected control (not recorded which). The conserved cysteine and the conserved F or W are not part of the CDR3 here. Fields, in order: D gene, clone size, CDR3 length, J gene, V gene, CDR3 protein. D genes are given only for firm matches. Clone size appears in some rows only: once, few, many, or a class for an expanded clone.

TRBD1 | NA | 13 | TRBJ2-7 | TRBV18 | ASSPQTGTFYEQY
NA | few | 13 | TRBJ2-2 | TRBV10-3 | ATQVGTELTGELF
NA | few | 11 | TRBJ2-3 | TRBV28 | ATLPSGLDTQY
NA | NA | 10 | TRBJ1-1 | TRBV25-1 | ASSVVNTEAF
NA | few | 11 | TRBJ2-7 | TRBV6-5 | ASSEASPYEQY
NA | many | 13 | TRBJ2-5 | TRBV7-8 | ASSNLGTHQETQY
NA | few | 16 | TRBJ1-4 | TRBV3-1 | ASSPGPVGGPTNEKLF
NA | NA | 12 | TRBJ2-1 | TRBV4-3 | ASSQGWQDNEQF
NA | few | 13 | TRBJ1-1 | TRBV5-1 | ASSPIDGSNTEAF
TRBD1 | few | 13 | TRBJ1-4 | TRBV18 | ASSPITGAREKLF
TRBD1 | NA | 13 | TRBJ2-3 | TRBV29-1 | SASNWGQGQDTQY
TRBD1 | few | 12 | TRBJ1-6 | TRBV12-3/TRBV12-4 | ASSRTGGNSPLH
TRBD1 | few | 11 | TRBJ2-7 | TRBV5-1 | ASRRTGDGEQY
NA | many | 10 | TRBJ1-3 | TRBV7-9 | ASSLAGNTIY
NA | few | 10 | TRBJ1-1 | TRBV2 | AKQESHAEAF
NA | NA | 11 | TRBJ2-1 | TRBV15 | ATSREWGDEQF
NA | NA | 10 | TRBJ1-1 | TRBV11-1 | ASSQRTDEAF
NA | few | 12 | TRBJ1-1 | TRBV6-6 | ASSYSALNTEAF
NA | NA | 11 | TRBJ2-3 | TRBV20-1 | SARDRSTDTQY
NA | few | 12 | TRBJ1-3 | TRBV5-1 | ASSLGTAGNTIY
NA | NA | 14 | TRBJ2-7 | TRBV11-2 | ASSEPGTASSYEQY
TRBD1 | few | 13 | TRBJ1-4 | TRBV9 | ASSFTDRAGEKLF
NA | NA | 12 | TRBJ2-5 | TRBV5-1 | ASSYGASLETQY
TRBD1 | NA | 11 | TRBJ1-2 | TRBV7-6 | ASSSTGGTGYT
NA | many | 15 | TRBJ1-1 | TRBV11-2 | ASSLNGAGWVNTEAF
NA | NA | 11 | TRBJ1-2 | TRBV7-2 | ASSLEQGDGYT
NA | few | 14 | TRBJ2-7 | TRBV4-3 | ASSQDRAVSIYEQY
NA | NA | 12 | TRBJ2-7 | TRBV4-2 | ASSQGAGSYEQY
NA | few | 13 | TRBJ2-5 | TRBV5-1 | ASSLDGNFQETQY
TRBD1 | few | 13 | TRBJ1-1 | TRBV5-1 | ASSWGTGANTEAF
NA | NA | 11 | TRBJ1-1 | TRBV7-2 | ASSLAPGEEAF
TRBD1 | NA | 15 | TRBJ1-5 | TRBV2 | ASSEALGQGNNQPQH
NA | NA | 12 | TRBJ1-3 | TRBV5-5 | ASSLGQFGNTIY
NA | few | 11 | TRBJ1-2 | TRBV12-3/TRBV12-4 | ASSLEQNYGYT
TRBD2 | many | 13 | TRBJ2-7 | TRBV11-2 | ASSNSGGADYEQY
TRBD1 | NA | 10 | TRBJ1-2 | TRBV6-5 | ASRTDRDGYT
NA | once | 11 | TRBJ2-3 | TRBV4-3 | ASSQDRTDTQY
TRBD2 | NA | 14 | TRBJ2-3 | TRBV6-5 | ASSYRGAGSTDTQY
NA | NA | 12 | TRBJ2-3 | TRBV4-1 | ASSQEWSTDTQY
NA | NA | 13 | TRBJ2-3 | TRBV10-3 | AISAAPGPTDTQY
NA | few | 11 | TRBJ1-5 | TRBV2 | ASSPPGNQPQH
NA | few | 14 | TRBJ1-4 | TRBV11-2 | ASSLGWGRGNEKLF
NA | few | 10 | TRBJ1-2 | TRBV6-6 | AIQQGDYGYT
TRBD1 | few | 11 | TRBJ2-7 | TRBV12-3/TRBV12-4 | ASSPRTGGEQY
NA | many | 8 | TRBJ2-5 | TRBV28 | ASSGQAQY
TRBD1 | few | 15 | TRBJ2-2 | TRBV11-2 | ASSPNRQGPNTGELF
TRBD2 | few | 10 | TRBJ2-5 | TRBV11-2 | ASSLDHGRLY
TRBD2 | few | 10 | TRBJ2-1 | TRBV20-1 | SASLAGNEQF